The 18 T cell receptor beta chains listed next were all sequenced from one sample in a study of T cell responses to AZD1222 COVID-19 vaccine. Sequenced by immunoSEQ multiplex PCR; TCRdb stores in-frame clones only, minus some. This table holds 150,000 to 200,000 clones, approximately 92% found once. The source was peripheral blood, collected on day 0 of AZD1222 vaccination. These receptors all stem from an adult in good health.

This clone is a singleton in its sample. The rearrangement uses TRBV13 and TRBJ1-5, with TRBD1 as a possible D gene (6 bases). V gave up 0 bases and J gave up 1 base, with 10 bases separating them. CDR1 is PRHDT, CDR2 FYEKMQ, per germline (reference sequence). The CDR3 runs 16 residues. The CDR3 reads CASSLGGRGSNQPQHF. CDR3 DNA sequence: TGTGCCAGCAGCTTAGGTGGCAGGGGAAGCAATCAGCCCCAGCATTTT.

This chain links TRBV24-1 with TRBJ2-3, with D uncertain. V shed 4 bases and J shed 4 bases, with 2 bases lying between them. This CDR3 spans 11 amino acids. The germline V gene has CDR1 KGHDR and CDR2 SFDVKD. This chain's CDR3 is CATSESDTQYF. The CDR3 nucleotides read TGTGCCACCAGTGAATCAGATACGCAGTATTTT.

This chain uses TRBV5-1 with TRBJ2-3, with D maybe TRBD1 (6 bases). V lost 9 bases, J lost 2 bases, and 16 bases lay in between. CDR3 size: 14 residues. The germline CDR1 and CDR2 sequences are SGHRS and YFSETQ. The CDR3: CATSTGRYTDTQYF. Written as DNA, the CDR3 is TGCGCCACCTCGACAGGTCGTTACACAGATACGCAGTATTTT.

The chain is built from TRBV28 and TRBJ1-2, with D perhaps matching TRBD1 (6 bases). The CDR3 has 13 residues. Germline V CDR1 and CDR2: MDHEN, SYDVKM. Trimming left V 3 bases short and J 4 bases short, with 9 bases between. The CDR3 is CASSFQGSYGYTF. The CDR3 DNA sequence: TGTGCCAGCAGTTTTCAGGGGAGCTATGGCTACACCTTC.

This chain's CDR3 is CASSLVTPASTDTQYF. CDR3 bases: TGCGCCAGCAGCTTGGTTACCCCGGCTAGCACAGATACGCAGTATTTT. The chain links TRBV5-1 to TRBJ2-3; D unresolved. The CDR3 is 16 residues long. Trimming pared 0 bases from V and 0 bases from J, leaving 11 bases between. Per germline, CDR1 SGHRS and CDR2 YFSETQ. Full variable domain (rest looked up from reference TRBV5-1 and TRBJ2-3): KAGVTQTPRYLIKTRGQQVTLSCSPISGHRSVSWYQQTPGQGLQFLFEYFSETQRNKGNFPGRFSGRQFSNSRSEMNVSTLELGDSALYLCASSLVTPASTDTQYFGPGTRLTVL.

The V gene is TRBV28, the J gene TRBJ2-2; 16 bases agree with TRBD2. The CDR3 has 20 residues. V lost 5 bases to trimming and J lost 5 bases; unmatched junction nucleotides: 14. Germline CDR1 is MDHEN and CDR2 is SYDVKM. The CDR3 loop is CASSPPSGLAGGPRTGELFF. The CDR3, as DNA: TGTGCCAGCAGTCCCCCCTCGGGACTAGCGGGGGGGCCGCGAACCGGGGAGCTGTTTTTT.

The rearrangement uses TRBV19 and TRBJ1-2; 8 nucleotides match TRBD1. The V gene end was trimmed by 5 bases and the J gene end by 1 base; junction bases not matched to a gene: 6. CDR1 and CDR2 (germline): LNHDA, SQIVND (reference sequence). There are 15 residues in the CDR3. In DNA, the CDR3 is TGTGCCAGTAGTTTCGGACAGGGCTTTAACTATGGCTACACCTTC. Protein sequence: CASSFGQGFNYGYTF.

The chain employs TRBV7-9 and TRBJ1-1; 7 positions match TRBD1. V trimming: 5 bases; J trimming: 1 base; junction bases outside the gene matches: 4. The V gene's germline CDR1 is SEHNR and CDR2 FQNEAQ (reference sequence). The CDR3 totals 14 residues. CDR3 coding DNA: TGTGCCAGCAGCCAGACAGGGTGGAACACTGAAGCTTTCTTT. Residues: CASSQTGWNTEAFF.

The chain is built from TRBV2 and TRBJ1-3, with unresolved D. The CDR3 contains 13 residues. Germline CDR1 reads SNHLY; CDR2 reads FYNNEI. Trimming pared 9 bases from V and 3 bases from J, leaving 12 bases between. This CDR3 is CASSRALGNTIYF. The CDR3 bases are TGTGCCAGTAGCCGGGCTCTTGGAAACACCATATATTTT.

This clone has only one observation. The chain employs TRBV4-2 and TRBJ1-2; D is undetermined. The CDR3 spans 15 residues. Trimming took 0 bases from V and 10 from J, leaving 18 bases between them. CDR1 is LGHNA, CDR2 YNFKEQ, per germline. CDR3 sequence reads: CASSQDRQVIGYYTF. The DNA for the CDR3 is TGTGCCAGCAGCCAAGATCGGCAGGTTATAGGTTACTACACCTTC.

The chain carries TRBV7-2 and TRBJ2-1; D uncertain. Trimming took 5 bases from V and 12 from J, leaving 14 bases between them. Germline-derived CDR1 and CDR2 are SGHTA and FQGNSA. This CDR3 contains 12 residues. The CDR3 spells CASSPDIGGQFF. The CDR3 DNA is TGTGCCAGCAGCCCAGACATCGGCGGGCAGTTCTTC. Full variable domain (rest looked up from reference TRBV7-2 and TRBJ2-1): GAGVSQSPSNKVTEKGKDVELRCDPISGHTALYWYRQSLGQGLEFLIYFQGNSAPDKSGLPSDRFSAERTGGSVSTLTIQRTQQEDSAVYLCASSPDIGGQFFGPGTRLTVL.

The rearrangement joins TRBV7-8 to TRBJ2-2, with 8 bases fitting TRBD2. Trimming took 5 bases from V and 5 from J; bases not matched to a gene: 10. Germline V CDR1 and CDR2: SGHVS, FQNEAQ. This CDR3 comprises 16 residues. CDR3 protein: CASSPQAGGGTGELFF. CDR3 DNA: TGTGCCAGCAGCCCCCAGGCGGGGGGAGGAACCGGGGAGCTGTTTTTT.

CDR3 sequence reads: CAGGGVGNEQFF. For the CDR3, the DNA is TGTGCCGGGGGAGGGGTAGGGAATGAGCAGTTCTTC. The V call is TRBV6-6, the J call TRBJ2-1; 7 bases are shared with TRBD2. The junction had 8 bases not matched to a gene; V was cut back by 11 bases and J by 7 bases. Germline-derived CDR1 and CDR2 are MNHNY and SVGAGI (reference sequence). The CDR3 sequence is 12 residues long.

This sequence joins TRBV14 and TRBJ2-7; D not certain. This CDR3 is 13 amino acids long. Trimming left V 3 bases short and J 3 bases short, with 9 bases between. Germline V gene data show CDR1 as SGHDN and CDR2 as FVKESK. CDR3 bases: TGTGCCAGCAGCCAGCATGGGTTCTACGAGCAGTACTTC. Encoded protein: CASSQHGFYEQYF.

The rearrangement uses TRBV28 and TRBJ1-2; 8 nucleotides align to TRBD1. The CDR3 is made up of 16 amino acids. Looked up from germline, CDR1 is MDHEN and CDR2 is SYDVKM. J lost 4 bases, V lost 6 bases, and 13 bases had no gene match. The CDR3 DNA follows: TGTGCCAGCAGATACCGGACAGGGAGGGGTCTCTATGGCTACACCTTC. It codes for CASRYRTGRGLYGYTF.

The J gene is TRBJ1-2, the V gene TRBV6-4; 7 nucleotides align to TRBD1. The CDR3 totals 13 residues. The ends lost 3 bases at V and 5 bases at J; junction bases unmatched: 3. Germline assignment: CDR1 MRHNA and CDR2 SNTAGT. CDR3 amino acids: CASSETGQYGYTF. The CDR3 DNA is TGTGCCAGCAGTGAGACAGGGCAGTATGGCTACACCTTC.

The CDR3 loop is CASITGKGYYGYTF. The CDR3 nucleotides are TGTGCCAGCATAACAGGGAAGGGTTACTATGGCTACACCTTC. The V call is TRBV28, the J call TRBJ1-2; D is possibly TRBD1 (6 bases). Looked up from germline, CDR1 is MDHEN and CDR2 is SYDVKM. The germline V and J ends were trimmed by 7 bases and 3 bases, with 15 bases remaining between them. The CDR3 contains 14 residues.

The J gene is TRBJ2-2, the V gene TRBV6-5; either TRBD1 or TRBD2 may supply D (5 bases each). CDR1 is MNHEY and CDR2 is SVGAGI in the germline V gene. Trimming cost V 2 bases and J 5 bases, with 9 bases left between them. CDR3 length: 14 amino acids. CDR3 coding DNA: TGTGCCAGCAGTTACGGGGGAGAAACCGGGGAGCTGTTTTTT. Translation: CASSYGGETGELFF.